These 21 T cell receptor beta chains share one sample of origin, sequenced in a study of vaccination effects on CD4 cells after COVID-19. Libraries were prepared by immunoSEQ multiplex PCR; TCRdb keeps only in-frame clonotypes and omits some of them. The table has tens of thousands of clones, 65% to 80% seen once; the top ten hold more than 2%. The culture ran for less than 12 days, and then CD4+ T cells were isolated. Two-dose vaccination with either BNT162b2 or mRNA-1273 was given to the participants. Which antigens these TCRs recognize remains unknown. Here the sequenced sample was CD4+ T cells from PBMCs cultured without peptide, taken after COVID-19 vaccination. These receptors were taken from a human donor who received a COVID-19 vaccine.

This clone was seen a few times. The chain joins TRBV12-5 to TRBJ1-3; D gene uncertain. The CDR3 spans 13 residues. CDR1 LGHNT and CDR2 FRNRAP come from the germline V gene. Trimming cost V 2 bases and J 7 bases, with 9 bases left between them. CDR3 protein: CASGLLGGNTIYF. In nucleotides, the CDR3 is TGTGCTAGTGGTTTGCTCGGCGGGAACACCATATATTTT.

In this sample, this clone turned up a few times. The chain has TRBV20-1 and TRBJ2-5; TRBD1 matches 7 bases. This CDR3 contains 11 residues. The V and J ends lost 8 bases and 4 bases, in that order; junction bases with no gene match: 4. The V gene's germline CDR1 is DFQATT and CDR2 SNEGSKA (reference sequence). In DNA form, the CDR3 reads TGCAGTTCCAACAGGGGAGAGACCCAGTACTTC. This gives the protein CSSNRGETQYF.

CDR3 region: CASSPRDRRTGELFF. CDR3 nucleotide sequence: TGCGCCAGCAGCCCCCGGGACCGGAGGACCGGGGAGCTGTTTTTT. The chain combines TRBV4-1 with TRBJ2-2, with D perhaps matching TRBD1 or TRBD2 (5 bases each). This CDR3 is 15 amino acids long. The V gene's germline CDR1 is MGHRA and CDR2 YSYEKL. The germline V and J ends were trimmed by 4 bases and 5 bases, with 14 bases remaining between them.

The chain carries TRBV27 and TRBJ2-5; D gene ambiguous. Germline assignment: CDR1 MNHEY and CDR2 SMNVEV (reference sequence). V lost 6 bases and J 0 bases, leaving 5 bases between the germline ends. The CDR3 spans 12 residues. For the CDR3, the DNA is TGTGCCAGCAGGGGTGACCAAGAGACCCAGTACTTC. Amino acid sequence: CASRGDQETQYF.

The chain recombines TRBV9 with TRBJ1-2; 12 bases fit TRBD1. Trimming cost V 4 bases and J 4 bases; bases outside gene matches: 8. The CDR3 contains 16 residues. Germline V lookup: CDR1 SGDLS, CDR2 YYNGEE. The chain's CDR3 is CASSLHRDRGLYGYTF. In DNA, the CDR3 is TGTGCCAGCAGCTTGCATAGGGACAGGGGGCTCTATGGCTACACCTTC.

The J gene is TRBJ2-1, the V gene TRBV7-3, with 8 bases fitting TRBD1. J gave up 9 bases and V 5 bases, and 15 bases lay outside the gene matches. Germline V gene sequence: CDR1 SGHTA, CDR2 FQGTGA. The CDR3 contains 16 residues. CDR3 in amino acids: CASSASRDRGLSEQFF. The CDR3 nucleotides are TGTGCCAGCAGCGCCTCCCGAGACAGGGGTTTAAGTGAGCAGTTCTTC.

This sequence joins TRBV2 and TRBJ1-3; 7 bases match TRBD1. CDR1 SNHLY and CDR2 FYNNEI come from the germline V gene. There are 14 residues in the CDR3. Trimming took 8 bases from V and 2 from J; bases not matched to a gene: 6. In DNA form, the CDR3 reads TGTGCCAGCGATATGACAGGGACTGGAAACACCATATATTTT. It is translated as CASDMTGTGNTIYF.

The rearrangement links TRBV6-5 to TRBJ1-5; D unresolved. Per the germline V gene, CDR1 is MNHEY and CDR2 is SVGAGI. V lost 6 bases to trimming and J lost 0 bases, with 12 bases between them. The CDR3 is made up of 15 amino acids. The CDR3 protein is CASSVTTLSNQPQHF. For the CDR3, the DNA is TGTGCCAGCAGCGTAACGACACTTAGCAATCAGCCCCAGCATTTT.

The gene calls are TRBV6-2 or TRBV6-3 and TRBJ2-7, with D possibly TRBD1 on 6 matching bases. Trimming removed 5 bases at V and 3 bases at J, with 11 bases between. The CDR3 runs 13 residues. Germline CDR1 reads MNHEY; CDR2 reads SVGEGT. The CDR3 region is CASSRTGLYEQYV. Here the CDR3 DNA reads TGTGCCAGCAGTAGAACAGGGCTCTACGAGCAGTACGTC.

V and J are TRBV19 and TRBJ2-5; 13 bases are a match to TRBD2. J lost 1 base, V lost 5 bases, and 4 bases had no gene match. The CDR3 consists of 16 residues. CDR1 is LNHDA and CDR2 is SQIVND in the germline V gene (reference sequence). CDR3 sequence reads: CASSFGTSGTQETQYF. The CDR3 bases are TGTGCCAGTAGTTTCGGGACTAGCGGGACCCAAGAGACCCAGTACTTC. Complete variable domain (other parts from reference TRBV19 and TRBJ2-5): DGGITQSPKYLFRKEGQNVTLSCEQNLNHDAMYWYRQDPGQGLRLIYYSQIVNDFQKGDIAEGYSVSREKKESFPLTVTSAQKNPTAFYLCASSFGTSGTQETQYFGPGTRLLVL.

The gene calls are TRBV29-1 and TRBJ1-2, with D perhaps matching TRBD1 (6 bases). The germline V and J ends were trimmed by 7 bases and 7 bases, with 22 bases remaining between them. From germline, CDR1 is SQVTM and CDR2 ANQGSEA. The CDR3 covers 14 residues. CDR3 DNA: TGCAGCGCCTCAAACTGGGGCGCGGGGGCTGGCTACACCTTC. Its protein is CSASNWGAGAGYTF. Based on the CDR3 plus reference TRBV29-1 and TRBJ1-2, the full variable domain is SAVISQKPSRDICQRGTSLTIQCQVDSQVTMMFWYRQQPGQSLTLIATANQGSEATYESGFVIDKFPISRPNLTFSTLTVSNMSPEDSSIYLCSASNWGAGAGYTFGSGTRLTVV.

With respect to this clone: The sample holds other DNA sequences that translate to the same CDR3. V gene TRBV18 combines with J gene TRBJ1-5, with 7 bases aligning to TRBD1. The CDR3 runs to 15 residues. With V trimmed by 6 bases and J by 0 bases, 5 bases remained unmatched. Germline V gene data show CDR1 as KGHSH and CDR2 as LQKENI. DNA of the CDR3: TGTGCCAGCTCCCCCACAGGGGATAGCAATCAGCCCCAGCATTTT. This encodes CASSPTGDSNQPQHF.

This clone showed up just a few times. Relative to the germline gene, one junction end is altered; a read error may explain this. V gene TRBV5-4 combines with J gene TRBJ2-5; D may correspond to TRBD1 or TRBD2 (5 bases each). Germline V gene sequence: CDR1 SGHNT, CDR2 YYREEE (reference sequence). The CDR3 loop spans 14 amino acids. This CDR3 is CASRLGPIEETQYF. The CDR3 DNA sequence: TGTGCCAGCAGGTTGGGACCAATTGAAGAGACCCAGTACTTC.

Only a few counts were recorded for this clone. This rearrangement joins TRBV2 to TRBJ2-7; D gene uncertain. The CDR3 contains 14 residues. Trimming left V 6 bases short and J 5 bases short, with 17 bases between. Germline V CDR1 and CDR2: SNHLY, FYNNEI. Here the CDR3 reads CASRPPSHGDEQYV. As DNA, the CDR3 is TGTGCCAGCAGACCACCATCGCATGGGGACGAGCAGTACGTC.

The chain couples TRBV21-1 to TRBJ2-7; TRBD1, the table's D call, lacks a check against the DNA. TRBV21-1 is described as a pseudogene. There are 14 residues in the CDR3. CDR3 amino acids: CASSKIDRTYEQYV. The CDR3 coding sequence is TGTGCCAGCAGCAAAATTGACAGAACCTACGAGCAGTACGTC.

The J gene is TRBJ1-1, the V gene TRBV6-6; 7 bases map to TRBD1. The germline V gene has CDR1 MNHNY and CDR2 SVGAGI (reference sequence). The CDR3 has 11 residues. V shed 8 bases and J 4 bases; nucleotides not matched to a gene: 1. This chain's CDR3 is CASYRGTEAFF. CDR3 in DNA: TGTGCCAGCTACAGGGGCACTGAAGCTTTCTTT.

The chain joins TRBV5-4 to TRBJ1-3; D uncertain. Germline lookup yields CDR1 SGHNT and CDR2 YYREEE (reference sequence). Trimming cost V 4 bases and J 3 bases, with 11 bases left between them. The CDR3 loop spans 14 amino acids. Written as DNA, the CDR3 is TGTGCCAGCAGCCCCGCGGTGGATGGAAACACCATATATTTT. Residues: CASSPAVDGNTIYF.

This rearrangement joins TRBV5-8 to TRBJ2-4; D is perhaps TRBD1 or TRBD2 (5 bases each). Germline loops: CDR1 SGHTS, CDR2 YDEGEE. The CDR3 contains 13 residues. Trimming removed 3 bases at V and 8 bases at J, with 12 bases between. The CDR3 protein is CASSWDRRDIQYF. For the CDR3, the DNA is TGTGCCAGCAGCTGGGACCGTAGGGACATTCAGTACTTC.

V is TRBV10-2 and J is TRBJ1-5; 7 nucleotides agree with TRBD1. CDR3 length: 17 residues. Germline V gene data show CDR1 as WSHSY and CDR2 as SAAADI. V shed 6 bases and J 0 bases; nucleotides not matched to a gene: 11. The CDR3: CASRSRDSWTSNQPQHF. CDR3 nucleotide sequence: TGCGCCAGCAGGTCCCGGGACAGTTGGACTAGCAATCAGCCCCAGCATTTT.

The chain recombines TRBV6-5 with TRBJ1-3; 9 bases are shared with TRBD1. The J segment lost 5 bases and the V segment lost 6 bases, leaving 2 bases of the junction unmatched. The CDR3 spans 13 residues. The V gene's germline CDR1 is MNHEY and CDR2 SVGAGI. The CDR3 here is CASSGQGRNTIYF. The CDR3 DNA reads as TGTGCCAGCAGCGGACAGGGGAGAAACACCATATATTTT.

Here the CDR3 reads CASSQRTGYGYTF. Here the CDR3 DNA reads TGTGCCAGCAGTCAACGGACAGGGTATGGCTACACCTTC. This chain connects TRBV12-3 or TRBV12-4 to TRBJ1-2, with 8 bases lining up with TRBD1. The V segment lost 5 bases and the J segment 5 bases; nucleotides outside the gene matches: 4. The CDR3 loop spans 13 amino acids.